What follows are 29 T cell receptor beta chains derived from one specimen sequenced in a study of shared clonotypes between healthy human individuals. Here immunoSEQ multiplex PCR was the method, and the copy in TCRdb shows in-frame clones only, minus some. The data show approximately 1.5 million clones, approximately 98% seen once. The sequenced sample consisted of naive CD4+ T cells sorted from blood. Noted subset: CD45RA+ positively selected. The receptors here all came from a man aged 30 to 39 in good health.

The chain has TRBV19 and TRBJ2-3; unclear D gene. V was trimmed by 6 bases and J by 0 bases, leaving 7 bases between them. This CDR3 region has 13 residues. Germline V gene sequence: CDR1 LNHDA, CDR2 SQIVND (reference sequence). The CDR3 sequence: CASRPRSTDTQYF. In DNA, the CDR3 is TGTGCCAGTAGGCCGCGGAGCACAGATACGCAGTATTTT.

The V call is TRBV30, the J call TRBJ2-1; D is ambiguous. The CDR3 has 12 amino acids. CDR1 is GTSNPN, CDR2 SVGIG, per germline (reference sequence). The V end was cut by 2 bases, the J end by 5 bases, with 7 bases between. CDR3 sequence: CAWSPRHNEQFF. The DNA for the CDR3 is TGTGCCTGGAGTCCCCGTCACAATGAGCAGTTCTTC. The full variable domain, with the rest looked up from reference TRBV30 and TRBJ2-1, is SQTIHQWPATLVQPVGSPLSLECTVEGTSNPNLYWYRQAAGRGLQLLFYSVGIGQISSEVPQNLSASRPQDRQFILSSKKLLLSDSGFYLCAWSPRHNEQFFGPGTRLTVL.

The V gene is TRBV11-2, the J gene TRBJ2-7, with D uncertain. The V end lost 4 bases, the J end lost 3 bases, and 7 bases lay between the germline ends. This CDR3 has 12 amino acids. Germline CDR1 is SGHAT and CDR2 is FQNNGV. The CDR3 protein is CASSYSGYEQYF. The CDR3 DNA follows: TGTGCCAGCAGCTACAGTGGCTACGAGCAGTACTTC.

CDR3 loop: CASSSYRGMNTEAFF. The CDR3 DNA reads TGTGCCAGCAGCTCATACAGGGGAATGAACACTGAAGCTTTCTTT. The V and J genes are TRBV9 and TRBJ1-1, with TRBD1 matching over 7 bases. CDR1 and CDR2 from the germline V gene are SGDLS and YYNGEE. With V trimmed by 4 bases and J by 0 bases, 6 bases remained unmatched. There are 15 residues in the CDR3. Combining the CDR3 with reference TRBV9 and TRBJ1-1 gives the whole variable domain DSGVTQTPKHLITATGQRVTLRCSPRSGDLSVYWYQQSLDQGLQFLIQYYNGEERAKGNILERFSAQQFPDLHSELNLSSLELGDSALYFCASSSYRGMNTEAFFGQGTRLTVV.

The V and J genes are TRBV6-4 and TRBJ2-7; 9 bases align to TRBD1. Germline CDR1 is MRHNA and CDR2 is SNTAGT. V lost 6 bases, J lost 3 bases, and 9 bases stayed unmatched. This CDR3 has 15 residues. This chain's CDR3 is CASSQAPGQGYEQYF. In nucleotides, the CDR3 is TGTGCCAGCAGCCAGGCACCGGGACAGGGCTACGAGCAGTACTTC.

This chain links TRBV6-6 with TRBJ2-1; D call uncertain. V lost 0 bases and J lost 0, with 6 bases in between. The CDR3 totals 15 residues. Germline assignment: CDR1 MNHNY and CDR2 SVGAGI (reference sequence). In nucleotides, the CDR3 is TGTGCCAGCAGTTACTCCCCAGGCTCCTACAATGAGCAGTTCTTC. It translates to CASSYSPGSYNEQFF.

The chain joins TRBV2 to TRBJ2-2, with TRBD1 identical over 7 bases. Losses at the gene ends were 10 bases for V and 1 base for J; bases not matched to a gene: 6. The CDR3 is 14 amino acids. Germline values: CDR1 SNHLY, CDR2 FYNNEI. The CDR3, as DNA: TGTGCCAACATTCGGGACAGGAACACCGGGGAGCTGTTTTTT. It codes for CANIRDRNTGELFF.

The chain couples TRBV5-1 to TRBJ2-7, with no clear D. The CDR3 is made up of 14 amino acids. CDR1 is SGHRS and CDR2 is YFSETQ in the germline V gene. V was clipped by 3 bases and J by 6 bases, with 16 bases between them. The CDR3, as DNA: TGCGCCAGCAGCTCCGTGTCCTCGGTTGTCGAGCAGTACTTC. Its protein is CASSSVSSVVEQYF.

The V and J genes are TRBV19 and TRBJ2-1, with D possibly matching TRBD1 (8 bases). Trimming shortened V by 6 bases and J by 4 bases, and 19 bases separated the two germline ends. This CDR3 spans 16 amino acids. In germline, CDR1 is LNHDA, CDR2 SQIVND (reference sequence). CDR3 nucleotides: TGTGCCAGTAGGACAGGGGCGGGAGTACCGTACAATGAGCAGTTCTTC. As protein: CASRTGAGVPYNEQFF.

The gene calls are TRBV7-2 and TRBJ2-3, with no clear D. The CDR3 totals 12 residues. Deletions cut 5 bases from V and 4 bases from J, with 7 bases between. Per germline, CDR1 SGHTA and CDR2 FQGNSA. CDR3 nucleotides: TGTGCCAGCAGCCCACTGGCAGATACGCAGTATTTT. Amino acids: CASSPLADTQYF.

This clone has a single count. V gene TRBV28 combines with J gene TRBJ2-7, with D possibly being TRBD2 (5 bases). V gave up 7 bases and J gave up 4 bases, with 14 bases separating them. This CDR3 is built from 13 residues. The germline CDR1 and CDR2 sequences are MDHEN and SYDVKM. Written as DNA, the CDR3 is TGTGCCAGCACCGAACTAGGAAAATACGAGCAGTACTTC. Protein sequence: CASTELGKYEQYF.

The chain carries TRBV7-9 and TRBJ2-1; D unresolved. The CDR3 covers 15 residues. V gave up 4 bases and J gave up 10 bases, with 20 bases separating them. Germline CDR1 and CDR2: SEHNR and FQNEAQ (reference sequence). The CDR3 region has the DNA TGTGCCAGCAGCTACCCAGCCGCCTGGGCGTACGAGCAGTTCTTC. This sequence encodes CASSYPAAWAYEQFF.

This sequence joins TRBV11-2 and TRBJ1-2; possible D gene TRBD1, 5 bases. Trimming pared 2 bases from V and 8 bases from J, leaving 15 bases between. This CDR3 is built from 14 residues. Germline V gives CDR1 SGHAT, CDR2 FQNNGV. The DNA for the CDR3 is TGTGCCAGCAGCTTACTTGGAGGGCAGGGCGGCTACACCTTC. Translation: CASSLLGGQGGYTF.

The CDR3 nucleotides are TGTGCCAGCTCACCACCGGGACAACCAGAGACCCAGTACTTC. Protein product: CASSPPGQPETQYF. This rearrangement joins TRBV18 to TRBJ2-5; possibly TRBD1 for D (6 bases). CDR3 size: 14 residues. Germline V gene data show CDR1 as KGHSH and CDR2 as LQKENI. V was trimmed by 0 bases and J by 4 bases, leaving 9 bases between them.

Only one count was recorded for this clone. The chain recombines TRBV6-5 with TRBJ1-5; 9 bases align to TRBD1. Germline-derived CDR1 and CDR2 are MNHEY and SVGAGI. V gave up 2 bases and J gave up 6 bases; unmatched junction bases: 8. This CDR3 comprises 16 residues. This CDR3 reads CASSYTGGAGGQPQHF. DNA for the CDR3: TGTGCCAGCAGTTACACAGGGGGCGCAGGTGGTCAGCCCCAGCATTTT.

This sequence joins TRBV18 and TRBJ1-5, with D hard to call. Germline CDR1 and CDR2: KGHSH and LQKENI. Deletions cut 3 bases from V and 4 bases from J, with 16 bases between. The CDR3 runs to 16 residues. DNA for the CDR3: TGTGCCAGCTCACCTCTCATGCAGGTCGATAATCAGCCCCAGCATTTT. Protein product: CASSPLMQVDNQPQHF.

The chain uses TRBV27 and TRBJ2-7, with 12 bases lining up with TRBD1. Germline trimming cut 2 bases from V and 6 bases from J; bases unmatched to any gene: 8. The germline V gene encodes CDR1 MNHEY and CDR2 SMNVEV (reference sequence). The CDR3 extends over 16 amino acids. CDR3 residues: CASSLHSGTGGAEQYF. The CDR3 DNA follows: TGTGCCAGCAGTTTACACTCCGGGACAGGGGGCGCCGAGCAGTACTTC.

J is TRBJ1-1 and V is TRBV10-3; D not certain. The CDR3 covers 11 residues. In germline, CDR1 is ENHRY, CDR2 SYGVKD. The V and J ends lost 4 bases and 4 bases respectively, with 4 bases between them. Here the CDR3 reads CAISAGTEAFF. DNA for the CDR3: TGTGCCATCAGTGCTGGCACTGAAGCTTTCTTT.

This sequence joins TRBV18 and TRBJ2-7, with TRBD2 matching over 8 bases. V lost 2 bases, J lost 7 bases, and 13 bases stayed unmatched. CDR3 length: 16 residues. Germline V gene sequence: CDR1 KGHSH, CDR2 LQKENI. The CDR3 nucleotides are TGTGCCAGCTCACCAAAGCGGGCGGGGGGTCTGAATGAGCAGTACTTC. Its protein is CASSPKRAGGLNEQYF.

The chain has TRBV6-1 and TRBJ2-5; 7 bases agree with TRBD2. V was clipped by 0 bases and J by 5 bases; unmatched bases: 6. Germline-derived CDR1 and CDR2 are MNHNS and SASEGT. This CDR3 is 15 amino acids long. CDR3 bases: TGTGCCAGCAGTGAAGCCGCGACTAGCTGGGAGACCCAGTACTTC. Translated: CASSEAATSWETQYF.

The rearrangement joins TRBV18 to TRBJ2-3; D assignment may be TRBD1 or TRBD2 (6 bases each). The V end lost 1 base, the J end lost 0 bases, and 20 bases lay between the germline ends. Germline CDR1 and CDR2: KGHSH and LQKENI. The CDR3 consists of 19 residues. The CDR3 reads CASSPQAFGGASSTDTQYF. The CDR3 DNA sequence: TGTGCCAGCTCACCACAAGCGTTCGGGGGCGCTTCTAGCACAGATACGCAGTATTTT.

Here the CDR3 reads CASSLEVPNYGYTF. Written as DNA, the CDR3 is TGTGCCAGCAGCTTAGAGGTTCCAAACTATGGCTACACCTTC. This chain joins TRBV11-2 and TRBJ1-2; no clear D. Trimming shortened V by 0 bases and J by 2 bases, and 7 bases separated the two germline ends. The germline V gene has CDR1 SGHAT and CDR2 FQNNGV. The CDR3 runs 14 residues.

The chain combines TRBV5-1 with TRBJ2-1; 11 bases line up with TRBD2. The V gene's germline CDR1 is SGHRS and CDR2 YFSETQ. V lost 0 bases and J lost 9; bases outside the gene matches: 5. The CDR3 is made up of 15 amino acids. The CDR3 reads CASSLELAGVVEQFF. CDR3 DNA sequence: TGCGCCAGCAGCTTGGAACTAGCGGGAGTTGTTGAGCAGTTCTTC.

The chain joins TRBV7-9 to TRBJ2-6; TRBD1 aligns across 7 bases. V gave up 4 bases and J gave up 8 bases; unmatched junction bases: 5. The CDR3 runs to 14 residues. Germline values: CDR1 SEHNR, CDR2 FQNEAQ (reference sequence). The CDR3 DNA is TGTGCCAGCAGCTACAGGGGTCAGACCAACGTCCTGACTTTC. It specifies CASSYRGQTNVLTF.

Comments on this clone: Mismatch with germline at one junction end may stem from a read error. The rearrangement uses TRBV7-7 and TRBJ2-6; D unclear. CDR3 length: 16 amino acids. Germline values: CDR1 SSHAT, CDR2 FNYEAQ (reference sequence). The CDR3 coding sequence is TGTGCTAGCAGCTTAGGAACAGTCTCTGGGGCCAACGTCCTGACTTTC. It is translated as CASSLGTVSGANVLTF. The full variable domain, rest sourced from reference TRBV7-7 and TRBJ2-6, is GAGVSQSPRYKVTKRGQDVTLRCDPISSHATLYWYQQALGQGPEFLTYFNYEAQPDKSGLPSDRFSAERPEGSISTLTIQRTEQRDSAMYRCASSLGTVSGANVLTFGAGSRLTVL.

The chain carries TRBV5-1 and TRBJ1-1; no definite D call. Trimming pared 4 bases from V and 4 bases from J, leaving 17 bases between. Germline CDR1 is SGHRS and CDR2 is YFSETQ. The CDR3 contains 15 residues. CDR3 coding DNA: TGCGCCAGCAGCCCAAACACGGGTCGGGGCACTGAAGCTTTCTTT. Its translation: CASSPNTGRGTEAFF.

The V and J genes are TRBV6-5 and TRBJ2-1; 7 bases are a match to TRBD2. Losses at the gene ends were 4 bases for V and 7 bases for J; bases not matched to a gene: 13. The germline gives CDR1 MNHEY, CDR2 SVGAGI. This CDR3 is built from 16 residues. In nucleotides, the CDR3 is TGTGCCAGCAGTTTCCTCCTTGGGGGAGGGCCGAATGAGCAGTTCTTC. Amino acid sequence: CASSFLLGGGPNEQFF.

The CDR3 region is CASSQPGQAYEQYF. CDR3 coding DNA: TGTGCCAGCAGCCAACCGGGACAGGCGTACGAGCAGTACTTC. J is TRBJ2-7 and V is TRBV28; TRBD1 aligns across 8 bases. With 6 bases clipped from V and 4 bases from J, the junction kept 8 bases outside the gene matches. The CDR3 is 14 amino acids. Germline-derived CDR1 and CDR2 are MDHEN and SYDVKM. Full variable domain (rest looked up from reference TRBV28 and TRBJ2-7): DVKVTQSSRYLVKRTGEKVFLECVQDMDHENMFWYRQDPGLGLRLIYFSYDVKMKEKGDIPEGYSVSREKKERFSLILESASTNQTSMYLCASSQPGQAYEQYFGPGTRLTVT.

The rearrangement joins TRBV6-1 to TRBJ2-7, with 11 nucleotides matching TRBD2. CDR1 is MNHNS and CDR2 is SASEGT in the germline V gene. The V segment lost 5 bases and the J segment 9 bases; nucleotides outside the gene matches: 12. The CDR3 length is 15 residues. CDR3 loop: CASSLGLAGRRGQYF. The CDR3 nucleotides read TGTGCCAGCAGTCTCGGACTAGCGGGCCGCCGTGGGCAGTACTTC.